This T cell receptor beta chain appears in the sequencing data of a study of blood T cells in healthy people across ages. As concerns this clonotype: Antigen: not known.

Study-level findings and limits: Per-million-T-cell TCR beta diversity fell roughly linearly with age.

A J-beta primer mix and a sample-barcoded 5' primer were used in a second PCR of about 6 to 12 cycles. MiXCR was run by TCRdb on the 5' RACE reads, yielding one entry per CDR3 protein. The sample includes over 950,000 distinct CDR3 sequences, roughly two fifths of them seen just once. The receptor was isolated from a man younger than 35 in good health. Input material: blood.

CDR3 sequence reads: CASSPRLAGLQETQYF. The CDR3 region has the DNA TGCGCCAGCAGCCCAAGACTAGCAGGTCTTCAAGAGACCCAGTACTTC. The gene calls are TRBV4-3 and TRBJ2-5; TRBD2 aligns across 7 bases. Trimming removed 4 bases from V and 2 bases from J; junction bases left unmatched: 10. Germline CDR1 and CDR2: LGHNA and YSLEER. The CDR3 consists of 16 residues.